This T cell receptor beta chain was sequenced in a study of blood T cell repertoires in COVID-19. Study-level information: Researchers got acute and convalescent COVID-19 samples from the United States, Italy and Spain.

V dropped 0 bases and J dropped 6 bases, with 14 bases sitting between them. CDR3 length equals 14 residues. Looked up from germline, CDR1 is GTSNPN and CDR2 is SVGIG (reference sequence). TCRdb's table, derived via immunoSEQ multiplex PCR, lists solely in-frame clones and lacks some. The sample consists of roughly 270,000 clones, approximately 78% of them appearing once. Input material: PBMCs or T cells enriched from blood (not recorded which). The rearrangement links TRBV30 to TRBJ1-1; weak D call: TRBD1 (5 bases). The sequence was collected from a man in his forties who had been exposed to COVID-19. The chain's CDR3 is CAWSVQAGSAEAFF. The DNA of the CDR3 is TGTGCCTGGAGTGTACAGGCAGGGTCCGCTGAAGCTTTCTTT.